The entry below gives a single T cell receptor beta chain sequence along with its context. Its antigen is as yet unknown. Other DNA sequences in this specimen translate into the identical CDR3. The sample comes from a study of cytomegalovirus exposure and HLA in healthy donors. Study-wide points: CMV serostatus was the sole immune exposure information available. Specific recognition of CMV antigens was confirmed in vitro for a few chains (all CMV-associated).

Vbeta (60) and Jbeta (13) primers were used in the PCR. Some clones are missing from TCRdb's copy, which holds only in-frame ones; the method was immunoSEQ multiplex PCR. The sample has some 130,000 clones; the top ten hold approximately 1.7%. The CDR3 covers 19 residues. Specimen: PBMCs. This TCR was recovered from a man aged 18 to 29 in good health and CMV-seronegative. The genes are TRBV1 and TRBJ2-7; TRBD2, the D gene given by the table, was not confirmed from the DNA. TRBV1 is given as a pseudogene. Here the CDR3 reads CTSSQAYRSGTDLTYEQYF. The CDR3, as DNA: TGCACCAGCAGCCAAGCGTATCGTAGCGGAACGGACTTGACTTACGAGCAGTACTTC.